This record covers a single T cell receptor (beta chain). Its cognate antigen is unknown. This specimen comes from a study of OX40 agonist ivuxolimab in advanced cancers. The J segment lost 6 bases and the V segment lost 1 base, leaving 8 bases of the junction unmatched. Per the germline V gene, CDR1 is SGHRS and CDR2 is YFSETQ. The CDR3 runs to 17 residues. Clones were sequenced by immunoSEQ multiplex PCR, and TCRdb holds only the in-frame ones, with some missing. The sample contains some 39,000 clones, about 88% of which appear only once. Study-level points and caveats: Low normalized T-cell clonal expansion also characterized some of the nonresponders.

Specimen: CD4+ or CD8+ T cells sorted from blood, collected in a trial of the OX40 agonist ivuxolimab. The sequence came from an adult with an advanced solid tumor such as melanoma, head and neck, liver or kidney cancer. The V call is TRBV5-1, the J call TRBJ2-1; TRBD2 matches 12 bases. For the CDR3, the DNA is TGCGCCAGCAGCTTGTCCCACGGACTAGCGGGACCCAATGAGCAGTTCTTC. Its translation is CASSLSHGLAGPNEQFF.